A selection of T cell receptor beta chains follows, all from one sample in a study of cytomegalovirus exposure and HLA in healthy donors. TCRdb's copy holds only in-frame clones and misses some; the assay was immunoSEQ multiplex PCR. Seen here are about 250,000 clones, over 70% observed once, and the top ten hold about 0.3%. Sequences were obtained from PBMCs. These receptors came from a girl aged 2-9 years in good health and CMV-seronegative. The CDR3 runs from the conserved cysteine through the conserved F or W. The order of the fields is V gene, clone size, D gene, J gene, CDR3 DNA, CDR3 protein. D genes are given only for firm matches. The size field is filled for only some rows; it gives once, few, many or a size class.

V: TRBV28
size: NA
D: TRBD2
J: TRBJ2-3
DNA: TGTGCCAGCGGGACGGGGGGAAGGGCAGATACGCAGTATTTT
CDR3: CASGTGGRADTQYF

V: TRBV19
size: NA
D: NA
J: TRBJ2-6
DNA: TGTGCCAGTAGTATAACAGGGCTCTCTGGGGCCAACGTCCTGACTTTC
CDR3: CASSITGLSGANVLTF

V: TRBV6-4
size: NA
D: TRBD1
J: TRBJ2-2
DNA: TGTGCCAGCATCTTACAGGGGAAAGAGCTGTTTTTT
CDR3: CASILQGKELFF

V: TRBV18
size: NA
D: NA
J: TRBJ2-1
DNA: TGTGCCAGCTCACCGAGGTCCCCGGGTGAGCAGTTCTTC
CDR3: CASSPRSPGEQFF

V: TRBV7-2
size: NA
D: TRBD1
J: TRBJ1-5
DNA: TGTGCCAGCAGCTTAACCCCGTGGACGCGGGACAGCCCCAATCAGCCCCAACATTTT
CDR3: CASSLTPWTRDSPNQPQHF

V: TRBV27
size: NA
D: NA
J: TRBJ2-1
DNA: TGTGCCAGCACGGACTCAGACAATGAGCAGTTCTTC
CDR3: CASTDSDNEQFF

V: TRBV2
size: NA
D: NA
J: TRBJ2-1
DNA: TGTGCCAGCAGTGAAGCTACGGGGGATGAGCAGTTCTTC
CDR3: CASSEATGDEQFF

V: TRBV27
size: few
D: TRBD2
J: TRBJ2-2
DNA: TGTGCCAGCAATCCAGCGGGGGGGAACACCGGGGAGCTGTTTTTT
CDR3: CASNPAGGNTGELFF

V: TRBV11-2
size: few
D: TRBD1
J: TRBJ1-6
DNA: TGTGCCAGCAGTCCTGACTCCTGGGACAGTTATTCACCCCTCCACTTT
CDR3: CASSPDSWDSYSPLHF

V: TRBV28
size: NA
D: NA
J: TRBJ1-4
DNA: TGTGCCAGCAGTTTCGAGGGGGGAGGGGAAAAACTGTTTTTT
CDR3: CASSFEGGGEKLFF

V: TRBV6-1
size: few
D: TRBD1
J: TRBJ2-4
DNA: TGTGCCAGCACGAGACAGGGGGCAGGGGAAAACATTCAGTACTTC
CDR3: CASTRQGAGENIQYF